A selection of T cell receptor beta chains follows, all from one sample in a study of T cell responses to AZD1222 COVID-19 vaccine. Using immunoSEQ multiplex PCR, the repertoire was profiled, and TCRdb retains in-frame clones only, with some absent. The sample records around 180,000 clones, about nine tenths being singletons. The sample was peripheral blood, taken on day 0 of MenACWY control vaccination. The source is an adult in good health. Both conserved end residues are trimmed from each CDR3. A D gene is named only where the DNA matches it firmly.

v_gene	j_gene	d_gene	CDR3aa
TRBV3-1/TRBV3-2	TRBJ1-1	TRBD1	ASSPGGNPNVNTEAF
TRBV30	TRBJ1-5	NA	AWSDNNDQPQH
TRBV5-1	TRBJ2-2	NA	ASSPDTGELF
TRBV6-5	TRBJ2-2	NA	ASSYSPAFTGELF
TRBV9	TRBJ1-4	NA	ASSVRGDTNEKLF
TRBV28	TRBJ1-2	NA	ASSMDPGVNYGYT
TRBV6-2/TRBV6-3	TRBJ1-5	NA	ASSYLGGNQPQH
TRBV6-1	TRBJ1-2	NA	ASSESSGVNYGYT
TRBV9	TRBJ1-1	NA	ASSVEGRAEAF
TRBV2	TRBJ1-1	NA	ASRGGGPEAF
TRBV6-6	TRBJ2-1	TRBD2	ASSPPSGLYPRLNEQF
TRBV7-3	TRBJ2-1	NA	ASSLLGRGTFTYNEQF
TRBV6-2/TRBV6-3	TRBJ2-1	NA	ASSYSPSNEQF
TRBV23-1	TRBJ2-2	TRBD1	ASRPQGLNTGELF
TRBV19	TRBJ2-7	NA	ASSPLGSGTYEQY
TRBV18	TRBJ1-1	NA	ASSTGTNTEAF
TRBV19	TRBJ1-5	NA	ASTPVLGGYSNQPQH
TRBV6-4	TRBJ2-3	TRBD2	ASSDSTSGGTDTQY
TRBV6-5	TRBJ1-5	NA	ASSHRVSNQPQH
TRBV6-5	TRBJ2-7	TRBD2	ASSKTRAGGSEQY
TRBV27	TRBJ1-2	NA	ASAGLGEDYGYT
TRBV9	TRBJ2-7	NA	ASSVTEAGEYEQY
TRBV28	TRBJ2-7	TRBD1	ASSLGQGGYEQY
TRBV18	TRBJ1-1	NA	ASSRAGTAEAF
TRBV29-1	TRBJ1-4	NA	SVVHGEKLF
TRBV23-1	TRBJ1-4	TRBD1	ASSQQGALEKLF
TRBV5-6	TRBJ1-1	TRBD1	ASSWTGIKENTEAF
TRBV19	TRBJ1-1	NA	ASSLRAQDGSWTEAF
TRBV5-1	TRBJ1-2	NA	ASSYGANYGYT
TRBV10-3	TRBJ2-6	TRBD1	AISDRGPGANVLT
TRBV4-1	TRBJ2-7	NA	ASSQGSGGSSYEQY
TRBV3-1/TRBV3-2	TRBJ1-5	NA	ASSQGLDQPQH
TRBV9	TRBJ2-7	NA	ASSVGPSSYEQY
TRBV5-8	TRBJ1-1	NA	ASSLEDRFNTEAF
TRBV18	TRBJ1-1	NA	ASHFKGNTEAF
TRBV28	TRBJ2-7	NA	ASSFSGNEQY
TRBV30	TRBJ1-3	NA	AWSLGLSGNTIY
TRBV18	TRBJ1-1	NA	ASSPLSVNTEAF
TRBV5-6	TRBJ2-1	NA	ASSLTSSYEQF